What follows is one T cell receptor (beta chain) and its context. Deep-level assay runs were performed. Profiling relied on immunoSEQ multiplex PCR, and the TCRdb table lists in-frame clones only, not all of them. This table holds about 580,000 clones, about 98% found once. It was CD45RO-negative cells, positively selected for CCR7, that made up naive CD8 cells, with terminally differentiated effector memory CD45RA+ cells excluded. The entry originates in a study of shared clonotypes between healthy human individuals. CDR3 length equals 14 residues. With 2 bases removed from V and 3 bases from J, the gap between germline ends came to 10 bases. Germline V gene lookup returns CDR1 SEHNR and CDR2 FQNEAQ (reference sequence).

The V gene is TRBV7-9, the J gene TRBJ1-2; D is unclear. The sample taken for sequencing was naive CD8+ T cells sorted from blood. This TCR came from a man under 40 in good health. The CDR3 sequence: CASSLFQVDYGYTF. The CDR3 DNA reads as TGTGCCAGCAGCTTATTTCAGGTCGACTATGGCTACACCTTC.